The rows below give T cell receptor beta chains drawn from one sample of a study of T cell repertoires and HLA-DP antigens. Only in-frame clones appear in the TCRdb table, and some are missing; sequencing was by immunoSEQ multiplex PCR. The sample shows around 90,000 clones, around nine tenths of them seen only once. No antigen has been assigned to these receptors. The specimen sequenced was CD4+ T cells from PBMCs. These receptors originate from a man aged 50 to 59 in good health and CMV-seronegative. The CDR3 runs from the conserved cysteine through the conserved F or W. The D gene is left open where the match is weak. The size field is filled for only some rows; it gives once, few, many or a size class.

d_gene: .
v_gene: TRBV5-1
abundance: .
len: 14
j_gene: TRBJ2-2
CDR3nt: TGCGCCAGCAGCAGGGGGGATAACACCGGGGAGCTGTTTTTT
CDR3aa: CASSRGDNTGELFF

d_gene: TRBD2
v_gene: TRBV29-1
abundance: .
len: 16
j_gene: TRBJ2-3
CDR3nt: TGCAGCGTTGACTTAATAGCGGGAGTCCCCACAGATACGCAGTATTTT
CDR3aa: CSVDLIAGVPTDTQYF

d_gene: .
v_gene: TRBV5-6
abundance: once
len: 13
j_gene: TRBJ2-3
CDR3nt: TGTGCCAGCAGCTTGTTTAGGACAGATACGCAGTATTTT
CDR3aa: CASSLFRTDTQYF

d_gene: TRBD1
v_gene: TRBV28
abundance: .
len: 15
j_gene: TRBJ2-7
CDR3nt: TGTGCCAGCAGCCGTCCCGGGACAGGGAGCGACGAGCAGTACTTC
CDR3aa: CASSRPGTGSDEQYF

d_gene: TRBD2
v_gene: TRBV7-3
abundance: .
len: 15
j_gene: TRBJ2-1
CDR3nt: TGTGCCAGCAGCCCCGATAGCGGGGGTTTCAATGAGCAGTTCTTC
CDR3aa: CASSPDSGGFNEQFF

d_gene: TRBD1
v_gene: TRBV5-5
abundance: once
len: 16
j_gene: TRBJ2-2
CDR3nt: TGTGCCAGCAGCCTTAGACAGGGACCTTTCGCCGGGGAGCTGTTTTTT
CDR3aa: CASSLRQGPFAGELFF

d_gene: TRBD1
v_gene: TRBV2
abundance: .
len: 14
j_gene: TRBJ2-1
CDR3nt: TGTGCCAGCGGCAGGGACAGGGGTTACAATGAGCAGTTCTTC
CDR3aa: CASGRDRGYNEQFF

d_gene: .
v_gene: TRBV11-3
abundance: .
len: 13
j_gene: TRBJ2-1
CDR3nt: TGTGCCAGCAGCTTAGGCGGGGCAAATGAGCAGTTCTTC
CDR3aa: CASSLGGANEQFF

d_gene: TRBD2
v_gene: TRBV30
abundance: .
len: 16
j_gene: TRBJ2-3
CDR3nt: TGTGCCTGGAGTGGAAATAGCGGGGCCCGCACAGATACGCAGTATTTT
CDR3aa: CAWSGNSGARTDTQYF

d_gene: .
v_gene: TRBV29-1
abundance: .
len: 12
j_gene: TRBJ2-4
CDR3nt: TGCAGCGTTCAGGCCCCGGGGAACATTCAGTACTTC
CDR3aa: CSVQAPGNIQYF

d_gene: TRBD1
v_gene: TRBV5-1
abundance: .
len: 15
j_gene: TRBJ2-1
CDR3nt: TGCGCCAGCAGCGCCGGGACAGGGGGATACAATGAGCAGTTCTTC
CDR3aa: CASSAGTGGYNEQFF

d_gene: .
v_gene: TRBV5-4
abundance: few
len: 15
j_gene: TRBJ2-1
CDR3nt: TGTGCCAGCAGCTTAGGTGAGAGCCTCTACAATGAGCAGTTCTTC
CDR3aa: CASSLGESLYNEQFF

d_gene: TRBD1
v_gene: TRBV10-3
abundance: .
len: 17
j_gene: TRBJ2-2
CDR3nt: TGTGCCATCAGACGGGACAGGGGCTCTTCGAACACCGGGGAGCTGTTTTTT
CDR3aa: CAIRRDRGSSNTGELFF

d_gene: .
v_gene: TRBV7-7
abundance: .
len: 15
j_gene: TRBJ2-6
CDR3nt: TGTGCTAGCAGCTCGGGGGAACCTGGGGCCAACGTCCTGACTTTC
CDR3aa: CASSSGEPGANVLTF

d_gene: .
v_gene: TRBV4-2
abundance: few
len: 13
j_gene: TRBJ2-7
CDR3nt: TGTGCCAGCAGCCAAGTGGCCCGAGGCGAGCAGTACTTC
CDR3aa: CASSQVARGEQYF

d_gene: TRBD1
v_gene: TRBV30
abundance: few
len: 16
j_gene: TRBJ1-5
CDR3nt: TGTGCCTGGAGTGCGAACAGGGGTGGGAGCAATCAGCCCCAGCATTTT
CDR3aa: CAWSANRGGSNQPQHF

d_gene: .
v_gene: TRBV28
abundance: .
len: 15
j_gene: TRBJ2-7
CDR3nt: TGTGCCAGCAATCTAGGGGGAGGGGGAATATACGAGCAGTACTTC
CDR3aa: CASNLGGGGIYEQYF

d_gene: .
v_gene: TRBV29-1
abundance: .
len: 13
j_gene: TRBJ2-3
CDR3nt: TGCAGCGTTGAGGTAGCGAGGACAGATACGCAGTATTTT
CDR3aa: CSVEVARTDTQYF

d_gene: .
v_gene: TRBV6-5
abundance: .
len: 14
j_gene: TRBJ2-7
CDR3nt: TGTGCCAGCAGAGCGACTCAGAACTCCTACGAGCAGTACTTC
CDR3aa: CASRATQNSYEQYF

d_gene: .
v_gene: TRBV6-1
abundance: .
len: 13
j_gene: TRBJ2-6
CDR3nt: TGTGCCAGCCAGGTCTCTGGGGCCAACGTCCTGACTTTC
CDR3aa: CASQVSGANVLTF

d_gene: .
v_gene: TRBV5-1
abundance: .
len: 15
j_gene: TRBJ1-4
CDR3nt: TGCGCCAGCAGCAGCCAACAGGCGACTAATGAAAAACTGTTTTTT
CDR3aa: CASSSQQATNEKLFF

d_gene: .
v_gene: TRBV5-8
abundance: .
len: 16
j_gene: TRBJ2-2
CDR3nt: TGTGCCAGCAGCTTGCTGGGGGCTGCGAACACCGGGGAGCTGTTTTTT
CDR3aa: CASSLLGAANTGELFF

d_gene: .
v_gene: TRBV28
abundance: .
len: 15
j_gene: TRBJ2-7
CDR3nt: TGTGCCAGCAGGCCTCAGGGACAGCGGGACCACGAGCAGTACTTC
CDR3aa: CASRPQGQRDHEQYF

d_gene: TRBD1
v_gene: TRBV5-1
abundance: .
len: 14
j_gene: TRBJ1-2
CDR3nt: TGCGCCAGCAGCTACTACCGGGACAGGGGTAGCTACACCTTC
CDR3aa: CASSYYRDRGSYTF

d_gene: TRBD1
v_gene: TRBV2
abundance: .
len: 14
j_gene: TRBJ1-6
CDR3nt: TGTGCCAGCAGTGAAAACAGGGGTAATTCACCCCTCCACTTT
CDR3aa: CASSENRGNSPLHF

d_gene: .
v_gene: TRBV12-1
abundance: .
len: 13
j_gene: TRBJ1-2
CDR3nt: TGTGCCAGCACCGGGACAGGGACCTATGGCTACACCTTC
CDR3aa: CASTGTGTYGYTF

d_gene: .
v_gene: TRBV6-1
abundance: .
len: 16
j_gene: TRBJ2-4
CDR3nt: TGTGCCAGCAGTGAAAACGCGCGAGGAGCCAAAAACATTCAGTACTTC
CDR3aa: CASSENARGAKNIQYF

d_gene: .
v_gene: TRBV5-6
abundance: .
len: 13
j_gene: TRBJ2-5
CDR3nt: TGTGCCAGCAGCTCAAGGAGTGGCGAGACCCAGTACTTC
CDR3aa: CASSSRSGETQYF

d_gene: .
v_gene: TRBV25-1
abundance: once
len: 17
j_gene: TRBJ1-1
CDR3nt: TGTGCCAGCAGTGAATTGGGCGGCCCGAATCGAGGGACTGAAGCTTTCTTT
CDR3aa: CASSELGGPNRGTEAFF

d_gene: .
v_gene: TRBV12-5
abundance: .
len: 15
j_gene: TRBJ2-5
CDR3nt: TGTGCTAGTGGTTTGAACGCCTACAGAGAGGAGACCCAGTACTTC
CDR3aa: CASGLNAYREETQYF

d_gene: TRBD1
v_gene: TRBV5-1
abundance: .
len: 16
j_gene: TRBJ2-2
CDR3nt: TGCGCCAGCAGCCCAAAGACAGGGTTGAACACCGGGGAGCTGTTTTTT
CDR3aa: CASSPKTGLNTGELFF

d_gene: .
v_gene: TRBV12-5
abundance: .
len: 15
j_gene: TRBJ1-1
CDR3nt: TGTGCTAGTGGTTTGCCCATCGGGGGGAGGGTCGAAGCTTTCTTT
CDR3aa: CASGLPIGGRVEAFF

d_gene: .
v_gene: TRBV5-4
abundance: .
len: 13
j_gene: TRBJ2-1
CDR3nt: TGTGCCAGCAGCAGCCAGGGGTTTCTTGAGCAGTTCTTC
CDR3aa: CASSSQGFLEQFF

d_gene: .
v_gene: TRBV6-5
abundance: .
len: 15
j_gene: TRBJ2-2
CDR3nt: TGTGCCAGCAGTTACTGGCAGACGAACACCGGGGAGCTGTTTTTT
CDR3aa: CASSYWQTNTGELFF

d_gene: .
v_gene: TRBV4-3
abundance: .
len: 14
j_gene: TRBJ1-5
CDR3nt: TGCGCCAGCAGCCAAGATCTACCCGGATCTGCCCAGCATTTT
CDR3aa: CASSQDLPGSAQHF

d_gene: TRBD2
v_gene: TRBV4-1
abundance: .
len: 15
j_gene: TRBJ2-7
CDR3nt: TGCGCCAGCAGCCAACTAGCGGGAGGGAGTTACGAGCAGTACTTC
CDR3aa: CASSQLAGGSYEQYF

d_gene: .
v_gene: TRBV2
abundance: once
len: 14
j_gene: TRBJ2-6
CDR3nt: TGTGCCAGCCGACGGGCTTCCGGGGCCAACGTCCTGACTTTC
CDR3aa: CASRRASGANVLTF

d_gene: TRBD1
v_gene: TRBV14
abundance: once
len: 18
j_gene: TRBJ2-4
CDR3nt: TGTGCCAGCAGCCAAGATGGGACAGTTTTTCTAGCCAAAAACATTCAGTACTTC
CDR3aa: CASSQDGTVFLAKNIQYF

d_gene: TRBD1
v_gene: TRBV7-6
abundance: .
len: 15
j_gene: TRBJ1-5
CDR3nt: TGTGCCAGCAGCTTATACAGGGGCGGCAATCAGCCCCAGCATTTT
CDR3aa: CASSLYRGGNQPQHF

d_gene: .
v_gene: TRBV7-9
abundance: .
len: 11
j_gene: TRBJ2-3
CDR3nt: TGTGCCAGCAGCCCGGCAAATACGCAGTATTTT
CDR3aa: CASSPANTQYF

d_gene: TRBD2
v_gene: TRBV15
abundance: .
len: 16
j_gene: TRBJ2-1
CDR3nt: TGTGCCACCAGCACCATTCTAGCGGGAGTGAATCGTGAGCAGTTCTTC
CDR3aa: CATSTILAGVNREQFF

d_gene: .
v_gene: TRBV7-9
abundance: few
len: 13
j_gene: TRBJ1-2
CDR3nt: TGTGCCAGCAGCTTAGCAGAAAACTATGGCTACACCTTC
CDR3aa: CASSLAENYGYTF

d_gene: TRBD2
v_gene: TRBV5-4
abundance: few
len: 15
j_gene: TRBJ2-2
CDR3nt: TGTGCCAGCAGCTTGGGACTAGCGACCACCGGGGAGCTGTTTTTT
CDR3aa: CASSLGLATTGELFF

d_gene: .
v_gene: TRBV7-8
abundance: .
len: 15
j_gene: TRBJ2-2
CDR3nt: TGTGCCAGCAGCGGACAGACCGCGAACACCGGGGAGCTGTTTTTT
CDR3aa: CASSGQTANTGELFF

d_gene: TRBD1
v_gene: TRBV7-8
abundance: .
len: 14
j_gene: TRBJ2-1
CDR3nt: TGTGCCAGCAGCTTACGGGACAGGGACAATGAGCAGTTCTTC
CDR3aa: CASSLRDRDNEQFF

d_gene: TRBD1
v_gene: TRBV4-2
abundance: .
len: 18
j_gene: TRBJ1-1
CDR3nt: TGTGCCAGCAGCCAAGATACCAGGACAGGCCCCATGAACACTGAAGCTTTCTTT
CDR3aa: CASSQDTRTGPMNTEAFF

d_gene: TRBD1
v_gene: TRBV10-2
abundance: .
len: 15
j_gene: TRBJ2-4
CDR3nt: TGCGCCAGCAGTAGACAGGGTAGTGACAAAAACATTCAGTACTTC
CDR3aa: CASSRQGSDKNIQYF

d_gene: .
v_gene: TRBV6-5
abundance: .
len: 15
j_gene: TRBJ1-5
CDR3nt: TGTGCCAGCAGTCCACGGCAGGGTAACAATCAGCCCCAGCATTTT
CDR3aa: CASSPRQGNNQPQHF

d_gene: TRBD2
v_gene: TRBV5-1
abundance: few
len: 15
j_gene: TRBJ2-5
CDR3nt: TGCGCCAGCAGCTTCGGGCTAGCGGGTACGGAGACCCAGTACTTC
CDR3aa: CASSFGLAGTETQYF

d_gene: TRBD2
v_gene: TRBV7-7
abundance: .
len: 16
j_gene: TRBJ2-2
CDR3nt: TGTGCTAGCAGCCCCCTAGCGGGAGCGAACACCGGGGAGCTGTTTTTT
CDR3aa: CASSPLAGANTGELFF

d_gene: .
v_gene: TRBV6-6
abundance: .
len: 15
j_gene: TRBJ1-1
CDR3nt: TGTGCCAGCAGCCAGAGGCGGGGGGAGAACACTGAAGCTTTCTTT
CDR3aa: CASSQRRGENTEAFF

d_gene: TRBD2
v_gene: TRBV6-5
abundance: .
len: 11
j_gene: TRBJ2-5
CDR3nt: TGTGCCAGCAGCGCGGGGGGTAAGCAGTACTTC
CDR3aa: CASSAGGKQYF

d_gene: TRBD2
v_gene: TRBV6-6
abundance: .
len: 14
j_gene: TRBJ2-2
CDR3nt: TGTGCCAGCAGCCTAGGACTAGCGGGAGGGGAGCTGTTTTTT
CDR3aa: CASSLGLAGGELFF

d_gene: TRBD1
v_gene: TRBV2
abundance: .
len: 14
j_gene: TRBJ2-3
CDR3nt: TGTGCCAGCAGGGATCGACAGGGGTCCTATACGCAGTATTTT
CDR3aa: CASRDRQGSYTQYF

d_gene: TRBD1
v_gene: TRBV27
abundance: .
len: 16
j_gene: TRBJ1-2
CDR3nt: TGTGCCAGCAGTCCTGGACAGGGATGGGGATGGGGTGGCTACACCTTC
CDR3aa: CASSPGQGWGWGGYTF